This T cell receptor beta chain was recovered during a study of CD8+ T cells in alopecia areata. V lost 3 bases and J 2 bases, leaving 8 bases between the germline ends. CDR3 length equals 13 residues. CDR1 is MDHEN, CDR2 SYDVKM, per germline. Extracted RNA was reverse transcribed into cDNA, the sequencing template. The repertoire was sequenced with immunoSEQ multiplex PCR; TCRdb's copy has only in-frame clones and lacks some. The sample records 35,000 to 45,000 clones, 45% to 70% being singletons. CD4+ cells of 5 or 6 patients were subjected to sorting into CD25+CD127- cells. This clone was seen only a few times.

The rearrangement uses TRBV28 and TRBJ2-7, with unresolved D. Sequenced: CD4+ Tregs sorted from blood. The receptor was isolated from a human donor with alopecia areata. The CDR3 spells CASSFATPYEQYF. Here the CDR3 DNA reads TGTGCCAGCAGTTTTGCCACCCCCTACGAGCAGTACTTC.